Below, one T cell receptor beta chain is given with its context. Its antigen is undetermined. V shed 6 bases and J shed 2 bases, with 11 bases lying between them. Germline assignment: CDR1 SGHTA and CDR2 FQGNSA. The CDR3 is 14 amino acids. The data are from a study of T cell responses to AZD1222 COVID-19 vaccine. Findings and limits, study-wide: Distributed over spike, vaccine-associated CD4 TCRs predominated at 160-218 and 743-854. There were mostly white British donors and more females than males, and clonal diversity was possibly underestimated. Spike-specific TCR breadth and depth grew following two AZD1222 doses. Repertoire collection took place solely once the T cell response had peaked.

Only in-frame clones appear in the TCRdb table, and some are missing; sequencing was by immunoSEQ multiplex PCR. Here the sample spans about 130,000 clones, around 90% being singletons. The chain is built from TRBV7-2 and TRBJ1-5; D unresolved. Specimen: peripheral blood, collected on day 0 of AZD1222 vaccination. The sequence derives from an adult in good health. The CDR3: CASSMKSGNQPQHF. DNA of the CDR3: TGTGCCAGCAGTATGAAGTCTGGCAATCAGCCCCAGCATTTT. The full variable domain, rest sourced from reference TRBV7-2 and TRBJ1-5, is GAGVSQSPSNKVTEKGKDVELRCDPISGHTALYWYRQSLGQGLEFLIYFQGNSAPDKSGLPSDRFSAERTGGSVSTLTIQRTQQEDSAVYLCASSMKSGNQPQHFGDGTRLSIL.